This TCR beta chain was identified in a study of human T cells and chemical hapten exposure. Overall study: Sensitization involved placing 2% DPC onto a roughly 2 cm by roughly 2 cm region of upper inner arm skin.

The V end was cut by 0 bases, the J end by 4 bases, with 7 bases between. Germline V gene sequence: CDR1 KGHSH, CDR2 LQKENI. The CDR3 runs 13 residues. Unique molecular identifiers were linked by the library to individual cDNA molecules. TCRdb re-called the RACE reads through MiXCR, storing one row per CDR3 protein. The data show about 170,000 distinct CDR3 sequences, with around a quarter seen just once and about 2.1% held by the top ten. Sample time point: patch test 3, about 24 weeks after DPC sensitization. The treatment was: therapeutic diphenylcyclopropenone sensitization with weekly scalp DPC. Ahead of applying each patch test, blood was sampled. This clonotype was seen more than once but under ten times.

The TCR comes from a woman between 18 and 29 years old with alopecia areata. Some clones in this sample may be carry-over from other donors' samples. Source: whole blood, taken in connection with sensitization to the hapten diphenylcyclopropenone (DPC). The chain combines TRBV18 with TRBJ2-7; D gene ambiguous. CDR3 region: CASSPPEPYEQYF. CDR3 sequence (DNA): TGTGCCAGCTCACCACCGGAGCCATACGAGCAGTACTTC.